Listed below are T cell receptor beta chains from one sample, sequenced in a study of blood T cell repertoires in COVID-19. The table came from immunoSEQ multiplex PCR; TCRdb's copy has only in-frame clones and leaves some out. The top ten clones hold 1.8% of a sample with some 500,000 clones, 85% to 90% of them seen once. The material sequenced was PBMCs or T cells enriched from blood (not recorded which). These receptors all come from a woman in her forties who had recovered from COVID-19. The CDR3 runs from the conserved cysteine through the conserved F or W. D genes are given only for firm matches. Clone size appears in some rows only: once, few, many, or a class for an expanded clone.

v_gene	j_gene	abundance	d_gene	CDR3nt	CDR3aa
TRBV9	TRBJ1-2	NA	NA	TGTGCCAGCAGCGTAGACGGTGGTGGCTACACCTTC	CASSVDGGGYTF
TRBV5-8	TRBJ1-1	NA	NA	TGTGCCAGCAGCTTGCTCACCAGGGGAACTGAAGCTTTCTTT	CASSLLTRGTEAFF
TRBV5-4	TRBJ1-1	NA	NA	TGTGCCAGCAGGACAGGTGGACCTATGAACACTGAAGCTTTCTTT	CASRTGGPMNTEAFF
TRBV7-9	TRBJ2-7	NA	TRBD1	TGTGCCAGCAGCTCGAGAGGACAGGGCCCCTACGAGCAGTACTTC	CASSSRGQGPYEQYF
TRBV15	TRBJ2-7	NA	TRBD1	TGTGCCACCCAAATCTCCGACAGGGCGGTCGAGCAGTACTTC	CATQISDRAVEQYF
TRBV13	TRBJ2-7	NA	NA	TGTGCCAGCAGCTTCGGGGGACTTTACGAGCAGTACTTC	CASSFGGLYEQYF
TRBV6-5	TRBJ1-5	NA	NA	TGTGCCAGCACCAAGGGTCGCCCAGGGAATCAGCCCCAGCATTTT	CASTKGRPGNQPQHF
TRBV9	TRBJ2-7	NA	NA	TGTGCCAGCAGCCCGCGGGGAGCCCAAGGAAACGAGCAGTACTTC	CASSPRGAQGNEQYF
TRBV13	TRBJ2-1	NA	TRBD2	TGTGCCAGCAGCTTAACTGCGGGAGTGGGCTACAATGAGCAGTTCTTC	CASSLTAGVGYNEQFF
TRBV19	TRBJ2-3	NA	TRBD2	TGTGCCAGTAGTGTGACTAGCGGAACCTTCACAGATACGCAGTATTTT	CASSVTSGTFTDTQYF
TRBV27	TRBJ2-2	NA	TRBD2	TGTGCCAGCAGGACTAGCGGTTTCGGGGAGCTGTTTTTT	CASRTSGFGELFF
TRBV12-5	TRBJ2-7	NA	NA	TGTGCTAGTGGTTTGGTAGGTGGCGCGGCCTACGAGCAGTACTTC	CASGLVGGAAYEQYF
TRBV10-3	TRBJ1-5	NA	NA	TGTGCCATCACAGGCCATATGGCTCAGCCCCAGCATTTT	CAITGHMAQPQHF
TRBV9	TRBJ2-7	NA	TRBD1	TGTGCCAGCTCCGGGACAGAGTCCTACGAGCAGTACTTC	CASSGTESYEQYF
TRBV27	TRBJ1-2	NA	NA	TGTGCCAGCAGTTTATCTCCCTCCGGGGGGGCCGGCTATGGCTACACCTTC	CASSLSPSGGAGYGYTF
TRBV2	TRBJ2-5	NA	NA	TGTGCCAGCAGTGTCGCCCAGGGGACCCAGTACTTC	CASSVAQGTQYF
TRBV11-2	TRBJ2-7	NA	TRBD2	TGTGCCAGCAGCCCCTCGTTACGCGGGAGGGCTCTTACCTACGAGCAGTACTTC	CASSPSLRGRALTYEQYF
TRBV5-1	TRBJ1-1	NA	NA	TGCGCCAGCAGCTTGGAATTCGGGGGGGCGAACACTGAAGCTTTCTTT	CASSLEFGGANTEAFF
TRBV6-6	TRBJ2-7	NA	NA	TGTGCCAGCAGTTACAGGGAGGACCTTCCTACGGTAAGGGACTTC	CASSYREDLPTVRDF
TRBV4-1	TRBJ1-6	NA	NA	TGCGCCAGTCGTCGGGCCATACTAACCGACAGAAACAATTCACCCCTCCACTTT	CASRRAILTDRNNSPLHF
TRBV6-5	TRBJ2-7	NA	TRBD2	TGTGCCTGCGCGACTAGCGGTTCCTACGAGCAGTACTTC	CACATSGSYEQYF
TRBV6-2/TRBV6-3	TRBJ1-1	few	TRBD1	TGTGCCAGCAGCCGTGGGACAGGGGATTCACCGAACACTGAAGCTTTCTTT	CASSRGTGDSPNTEAFF
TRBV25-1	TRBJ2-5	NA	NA	TGTGCCAGCAGTCGCACCGGGTGGGAGACCCAGTACTTC	CASSRTGWETQYF